The clone carrying this TCR beta chain was detected only a few times. Its target is unknown. The DNA ends 3 residues before the CDR3 does, and the rest of the CDR3 is filled in from the germline J gene. CVID and control samples used equivalent genomic DNA input. The protocol was immunoSEQ multiplex PCR, while the TCRdb copy is restricted to in-frame clones and leaves out a portion. The data show tens of thousands of clones, none appearing only once, with 8.5% to 12% held by the ten largest. The CDR3 contains 12 residues. Germline trimming cut 4 bases from V and 6 bases from J; bases unmatched to any gene: 5. CDR1 and CDR2 (germline): SQVTM, ANQGSEA. These data originate in a study of T cell clonality in common variable immunodeficiency. Points from the study as a whole: CVID subjects shared fewer TCRbeta clones than healthy controls did.

Sequencing was done on a sample of peripheral blood mononuclear cells. This chain connects TRBV29-1 to TRBJ1-2; 7 nucleotides line up with TRBD1. The clonotype was recovered from a person aged 18-70 years in good health. The sequenced CDR3 bases are TGCAGCGTTGTATTTCAGGGGGATGGC. As protein: CSVVFQGDG. The whole CDR3 protein is CSVVFQGDGYTF. The variable domain in full, with the rest retrieved from reference TRBV29-1 and TRBJ1-2, is SAVISQKPSRDICQRGTSLTIQCQVDSQVTMMFWYRQQPGQSLTLIATANQGSEATYESGFVIDKFPISRPNLTFSTLTVSNMSPEDSSIYLCSVVFQGDGYTFGSGTRLTVV.